The clone carrying this T cell receptor (beta chain) was seen repeatedly, ten times or more. Its target is unknown. This specimen belongs to a study of human T cells and chemical hapten exposure. General observations from the study: Compared to controls, expanded TCRs made significantly more large clusters of similar CDR3s.

V was trimmed by 2 bases and J by 2 bases, leaving 9 bases between them. This CDR3 region has 14 residues. CDR1 is SGHTA and CDR2 is FQGNSA in the germline V gene. Time point here: patch test 2, 6 weeks after DPC sensitization. Treatment: therapeutic diphenylcyclopropenone sensitization with weekly scalp DPC. Per the study methods: Sampled TCR counts reached a median of approximately 93,000 per sample, with values ranging from about 23,224 to 700,000. TCRdb reanalysed the RACE reads using MiXCR and keeps one entry per CDR3 protein. TCRdb, not the authors, supplied the V and J calls. Of approximately 80,000 distinct CDR3 sequences listed, about a tenth are singletons.

The chain carries TRBV7-2 and TRBJ1-2; no clear D. Specimen: whole blood, collected in connection with sensitization to the hapten diphenylcyclopropenone (DPC). This sequence originates from a woman in her twenties or thirties with alopecia areata. Some clones in this sample may be carry-over from other donors' samples. The CDR3 is CASSLSVGNYGYTF. The CDR3 nucleotides are TGTGCCAGCAGCTTAAGCGTAGGGAACTATGGCTACACCTTC.